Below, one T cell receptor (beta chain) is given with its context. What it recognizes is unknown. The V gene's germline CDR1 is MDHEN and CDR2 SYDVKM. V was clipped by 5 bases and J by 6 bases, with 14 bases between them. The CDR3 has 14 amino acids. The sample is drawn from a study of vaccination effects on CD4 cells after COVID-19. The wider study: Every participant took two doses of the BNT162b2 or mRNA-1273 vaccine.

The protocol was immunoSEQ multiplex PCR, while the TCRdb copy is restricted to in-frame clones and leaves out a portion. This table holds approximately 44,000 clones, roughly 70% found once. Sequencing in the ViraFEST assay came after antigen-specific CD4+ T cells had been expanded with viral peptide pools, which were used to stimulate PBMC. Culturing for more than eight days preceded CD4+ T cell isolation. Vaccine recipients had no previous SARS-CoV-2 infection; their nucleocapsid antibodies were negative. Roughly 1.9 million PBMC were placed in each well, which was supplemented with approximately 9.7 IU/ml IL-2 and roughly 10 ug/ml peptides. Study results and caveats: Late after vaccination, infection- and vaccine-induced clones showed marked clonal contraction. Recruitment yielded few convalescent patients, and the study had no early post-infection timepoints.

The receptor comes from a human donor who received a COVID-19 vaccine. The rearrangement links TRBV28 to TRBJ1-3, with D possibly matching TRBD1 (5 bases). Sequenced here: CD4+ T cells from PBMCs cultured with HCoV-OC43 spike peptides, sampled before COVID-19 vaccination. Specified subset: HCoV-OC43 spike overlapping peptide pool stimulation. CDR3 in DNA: TGTGCCAGCAGTCCCTCGGGGGGAACAAACACCATATATTTT. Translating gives CASSPSGGTNTIYF.